These T cell receptor beta chains were read from a single sample in a study of blood T cell repertoires in COVID-19. Sequencing was performed with immunoSEQ multiplex PCR; in TCRdb, only in-frame clones are kept and a portion is missing. The sample includes around 180,000 clones, approximately 79% of them seen just once. What was sequenced was peripheral blood. Receptors were obtained from a woman over 75 with acute or convalescent COVID-19. Each CDR3 is given with its conserved first and last residue. The D gene is left open where the match is weak. Only part of the rows carry a size: once, few, many, or a class if the clone is expanded.

D gene | clone size | J gene | CDR3 length | V gene | CDR3 DNA | CDR3 protein
- | once | TRBJ2-7 | 14 | TRBV6-5 | TGTGCCAGAACCAAGAGGGCGACTTCCTACGAGCAGTACTTC | CARTKRATSYEQYF
- | - | TRBJ2-3 | 13 | TRBV3-1/TRBV3-2 | TGTGCCAGCAGCCAGGCGGGATTTGGTACGCAGTATTTT | CASSQAGFGTQYF
TRBD1 | - | TRBJ1-1 | 14 | TRBV19 | TGTGCCAGTAGAGACCGGACAGGGAATACTGAAGCTTTCTTT | CASRDRTGNTEAFF
TRBD1 | - | TRBJ1-1 | 13 | TRBV5-4 | TGTGCCAGCAGCTTGCAGGGGGTTGCCGAAGCTTTCTTT | CASSLQGVAEAFF
- | - | TRBJ1-2 | 15 | TRBV5-4 | TGTGCCAGCACCCTCGATCGGGGCGCGGGGTATGGCTACACCTTC | CASTLDRGAGYGYTF
- | - | TRBJ1-1 | 14 | TRBV5-1 | TGCGCCAGCAGCTTGGACATATGGAACACTGAAGCTTTCTTT | CASSLDIWNTEAFF
TRBD1 | - | TRBJ1-4 | 14 | TRBV5-1 | TGCGCCAGCAGCTCGGGACAGTCTAATGAAAAACTGTTTTTT | CASSSGQSNEKLFF
TRBD2 | many | TRBJ2-1 | 14 | TRBV7-9 | TGTGCCAGCAGCTTAATCGGGGGGGTCAATGAGCAGTTCTTC | CASSLIGGVNEQFF
TRBD1 | - | TRBJ1-2 | 14 | TRBV6-6 | TGTGCCAGCATTGGGGGACAGCCGATCCTTGGGTACACCTTC | CASIGGQPILGYTF
- | many | TRBJ2-2 | 16 | TRBV5-1 | TGCGCCAGCAGCTTGTCGGGGACACCGAACACCGGGGAGCTGTTTTTT | CASSLSGTPNTGELFF
TRBD1 | few | TRBJ1-1 | 14 | TRBV6-5 | TGTGCCAGCAGTCCCGACTGGACAGGGGCTGAAGCTTTCTTT | CASSPDWTGAEAFF
TRBD1 | - | TRBJ1-1 | 15 | TRBV24-1 | TGTGCCACCAGTGATAGCGGGACAGGGGGCGTTGAAGCTTTCTTT | CATSDSGTGGVEAFF
- | - | TRBJ1-6 | 16 | TRBV4-3 | TGCGCCAGCAGCCAAGGGACTAGCTCCTATAATTCACCCCTCCACTTT | CASSQGTSSYNSPLHF
TRBD1 | - | TRBJ1-2 | 14 | TRBV30 | TGTGCCTGGAGTGTACTAACGACAGGGTCTGGCTACACCTTC | CAWSVLTTGSGYTF
- | - | TRBJ2-2 | 15 | TRBV6-5 | TGTGCCAGCAGTACTAGGACTCGAAACACCGGGGAGCTGTTTTTT | CASSTRTRNTGELFF
- | few | TRBJ2-3 | 14 | TRBV6-5 | TGTGCCAGCAGACCACACGACCGGCGGGATACGCAGTATTTT | CASRPHDRRDTQYF
- | - | TRBJ1-5 | 17 | TRBV10-3 | TGTGCCATCAGTGAGTCACAGGGAGCCACTAGCAATCAGCCCCAGCATTTT | CAISESQGATSNQPQHF
TRBD1 | - | TRBJ1-1 | 14 | TRBV27 | TGTGCCAGCCGCACACCAACAGGGGAGACTGAAGCTTTCTTT | CASRTPTGETEAFF
TRBD1 | - | TRBJ2-7 | 15 | TRBV19 | TGTGCCAGTAGTACCAGACAGGGGGCCAGCCACGAGCAGTACTTC | CASSTRQGASHEQYF
TRBD1 | - | TRBJ1-6 | 15 | TRBV7-3 | TGTGCCAGCAGCTCGACAGGGGGATCGAATTCACCCCTCCACTTT | CASSSTGGSNSPLHF
TRBD2 | - | TRBJ2-1 | 15 | TRBV5-1 | TGCGCCAGCAGCTTGGGGGGAGGGCCGGGGGATGAGCAGTTCTTC | CASSLGGGPGDEQFF
- | few | TRBJ2-2 | 14 | TRBV5-4 | TGTGCCAGCAGCTTGGCCCGAGGGACCGGGGAGCTGTTTTTT | CASSLARGTGELFF
- | few | TRBJ1-1 | 13 | TRBV10-1 | TGCGCCAGCAGTGAAAGGCAGGTGGCTGAAGCTTTCTTT | CASSERQVAEAFF
- | - | TRBJ2-7 | 15 | TRBV2 | TGTGCCAGCATCCAGCGGACCAGTGGGACCTACGAGCAGTACTTC | CASIQRTSGTYEQYF
- | - | TRBJ1-4 | 17 | TRBV9 | TGTGCCAGCAGCGCCACCCGTAGTATCGCAACTAATGAAAAACTGTTTTTT | CASSATRSIATNEKLFF
- | - | TRBJ1-5 | 14 | TRBV4-1 | TGCGCCAGCAGCCAAGAGGCAGTTTATCAGCCCCAGCATTTT | CASSQEAVYQPQHF
TRBD2 | - | TRBJ2-1 | 18 | TRBV9 | TGTGCCAGCAGCGTAGACTCCGGAACTAGCGGGAGGGGGGCTGAGCAGTTCTTC | CASSVDSGTSGRGAEQFF
TRBD2 | - | TRBJ2-7 | 14 | TRBV27 | TGTGCCAGCAGGCGTAGCGGGGTCTCCTACGAGCAGTACTTC | CASRRSGVSYEQYF
- | - | TRBJ1-6 | 12 | TRBV28 | TGTGCCAGCACCCTAGGCAATTCACCCCTCCACTTT | CASTLGNSPLHF
TRBD1 | - | TRBJ2-1 | 14 | TRBV5-4 | TGTGCCAGCAGCATCCGGGACAGCCTGAATGAGCAGTTCTTC | CASSIRDSLNEQFF
TRBD1 | - | TRBJ1-5 | 17 | TRBV10-3 | TGTGCCATCACCGGAAATGACAGGGGACGCGGCAATCAGCCCCAGCATTTT | CAITGNDRGRGNQPQHF
TRBD1 | - | TRBJ1-5 | 17 | TRBV28 | TGTGCCAGCAGTTTAAATCAGGGGGTCAAAGGCAATCAGCCCCAGCATTTT | CASSLNQGVKGNQPQHF